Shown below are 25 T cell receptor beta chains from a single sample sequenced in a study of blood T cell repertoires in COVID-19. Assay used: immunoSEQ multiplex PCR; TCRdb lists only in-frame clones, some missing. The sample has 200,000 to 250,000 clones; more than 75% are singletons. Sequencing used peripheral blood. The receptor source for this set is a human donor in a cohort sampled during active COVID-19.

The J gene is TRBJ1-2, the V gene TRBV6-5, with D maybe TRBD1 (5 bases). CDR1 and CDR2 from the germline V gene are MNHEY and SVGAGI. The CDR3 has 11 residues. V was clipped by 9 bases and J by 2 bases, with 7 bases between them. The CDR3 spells CASAGNYGYTF. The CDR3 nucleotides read TGTGCCAGTGCAGGGAACTATGGCTACACCTTC.

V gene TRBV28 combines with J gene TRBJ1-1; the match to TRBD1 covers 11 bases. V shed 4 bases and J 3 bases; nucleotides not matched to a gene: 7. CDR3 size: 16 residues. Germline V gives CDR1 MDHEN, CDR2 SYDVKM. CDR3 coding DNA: TGTGCCAGCAGTTCCCTGAGGGACAGGGGGTACACTGAAGCTTTCTTT. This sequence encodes CASSSLRDRGYTEAFF.

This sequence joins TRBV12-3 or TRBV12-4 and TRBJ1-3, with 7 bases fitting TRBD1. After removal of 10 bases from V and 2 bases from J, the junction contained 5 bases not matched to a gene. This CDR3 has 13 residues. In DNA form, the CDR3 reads TGTGCCATTACTCAGGGGGCTGGAAACACCATATATTTT. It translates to CAITQGAGNTIYF.

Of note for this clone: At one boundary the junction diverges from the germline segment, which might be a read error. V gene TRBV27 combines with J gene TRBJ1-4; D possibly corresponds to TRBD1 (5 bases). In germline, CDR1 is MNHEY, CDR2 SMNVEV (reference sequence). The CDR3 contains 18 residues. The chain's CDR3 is CASSLKVIQGLAHDKLFF. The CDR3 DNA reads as TGTGCCAGCAGTTTAAAGGTGATCCAGGGCCTCGCCCATGATAAACTGTTTTTT.

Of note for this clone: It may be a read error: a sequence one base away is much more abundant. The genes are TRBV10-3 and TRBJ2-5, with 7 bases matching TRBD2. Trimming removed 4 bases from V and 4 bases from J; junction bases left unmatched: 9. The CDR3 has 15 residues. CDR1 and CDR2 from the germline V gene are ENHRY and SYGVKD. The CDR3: CAISGGSGEGETQYF. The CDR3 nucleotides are TGTGCCATCAGTGGGGGGTCGGGGGAGGGAGAGACCCAGTACTTC.

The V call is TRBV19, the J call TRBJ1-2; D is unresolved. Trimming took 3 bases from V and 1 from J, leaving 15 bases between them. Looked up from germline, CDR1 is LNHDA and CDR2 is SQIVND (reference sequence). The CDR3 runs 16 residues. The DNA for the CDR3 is TGTGCCAGTAGTATTTTATTCGGCACTAGTAACTATGGCTACACCTTC. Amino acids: CASSILFGTSNYGYTF.

As DNA, the CDR3 is TGTGCCAGCAGCCCGTCAGGGGGGTTTTATGGCTACACCTTC. This codes for CASSPSGGFYGYTF. J is TRBJ1-2 and V is TRBV6-5; 7 bases match TRBD1. Germline V gene sequence: CDR1 MNHEY, CDR2 SVGAGI. Trimming at V came to 6 bases and at J to 5 bases, leaving 9 bases not matched to a gene. The CDR3 consists of 14 residues.

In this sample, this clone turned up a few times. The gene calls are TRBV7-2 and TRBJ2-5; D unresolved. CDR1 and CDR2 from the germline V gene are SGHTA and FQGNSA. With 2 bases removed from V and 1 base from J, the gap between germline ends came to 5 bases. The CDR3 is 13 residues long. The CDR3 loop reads CASSLQAQETQYF. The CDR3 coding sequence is TGTGCCAGCAGCTTACAGGCCCAAGAGACCCAGTACTTC.

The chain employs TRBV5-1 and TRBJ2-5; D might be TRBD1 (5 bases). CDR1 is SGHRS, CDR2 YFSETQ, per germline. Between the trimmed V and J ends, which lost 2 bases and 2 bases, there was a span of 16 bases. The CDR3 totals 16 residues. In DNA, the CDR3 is TGCGCCAGCAGCTTAGGTCCCGGACACCGACAAGAGACCCAGTACTTC. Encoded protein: CASSLGPGHRQETQYF.

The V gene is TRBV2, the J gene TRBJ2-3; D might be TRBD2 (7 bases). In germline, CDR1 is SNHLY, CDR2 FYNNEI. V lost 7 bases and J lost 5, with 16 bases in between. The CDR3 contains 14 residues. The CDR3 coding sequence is TGTGCCAGCATTAGGGGGGGGCCGGGAGATACGCAGTATTTT. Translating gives CASIRGGPGDTQYF.

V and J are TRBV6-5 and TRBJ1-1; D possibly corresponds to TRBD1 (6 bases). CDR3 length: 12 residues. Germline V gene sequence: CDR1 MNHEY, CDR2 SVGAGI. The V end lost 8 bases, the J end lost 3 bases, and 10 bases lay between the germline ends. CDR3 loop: CASHPGDTEAFF. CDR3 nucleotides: TGTGCCAGCCACCCAGGGGACACTGAAGCTTTCTTT.

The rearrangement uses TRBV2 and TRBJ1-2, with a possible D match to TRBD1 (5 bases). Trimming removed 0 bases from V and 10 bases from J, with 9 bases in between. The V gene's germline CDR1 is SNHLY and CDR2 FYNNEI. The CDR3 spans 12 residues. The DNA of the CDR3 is TGTGCCAGCAGTGAAGCAGGGGCCGACTACACCTTC. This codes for CASSEAGADYTF.

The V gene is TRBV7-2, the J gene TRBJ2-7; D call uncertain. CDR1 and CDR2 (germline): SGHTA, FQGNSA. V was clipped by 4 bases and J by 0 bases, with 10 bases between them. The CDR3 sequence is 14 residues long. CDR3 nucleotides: TGTGCCAGCAGCTCCCACACCCTCTCCTACGAGCAGTACTTC. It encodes CASSSHTLSYEQYF.

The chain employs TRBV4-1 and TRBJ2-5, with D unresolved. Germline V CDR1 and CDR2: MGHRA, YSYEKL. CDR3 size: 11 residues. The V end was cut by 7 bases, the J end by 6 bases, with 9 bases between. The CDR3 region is CASTNLQTQYF. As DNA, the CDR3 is TGCGCCAGCACTAACCTACAGACCCAGTACTTC.

The CDR3 here is CASSLEGATTDTQYF. The CDR3 coding sequence is TGTGCCAGCAGCTTAGAGGGAGCTACCACGGATACGCAGTATTTT. The rearrangement joins TRBV7-2 to TRBJ2-3; maybe TRBD2 (5 bases). From germline, CDR1 is SGHTA and CDR2 FQGNSA. With 1 base removed from V and 6 bases from J, the gap between germline ends came to 14 bases. CDR3 length equals 15 residues.

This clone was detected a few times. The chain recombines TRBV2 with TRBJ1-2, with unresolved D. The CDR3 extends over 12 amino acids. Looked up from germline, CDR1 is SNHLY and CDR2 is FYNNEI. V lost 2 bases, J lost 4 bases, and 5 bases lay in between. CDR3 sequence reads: CASSESSYGYTF. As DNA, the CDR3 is TGTGCCAGCAGTGAATCGAGCTATGGCTACACCTTC.

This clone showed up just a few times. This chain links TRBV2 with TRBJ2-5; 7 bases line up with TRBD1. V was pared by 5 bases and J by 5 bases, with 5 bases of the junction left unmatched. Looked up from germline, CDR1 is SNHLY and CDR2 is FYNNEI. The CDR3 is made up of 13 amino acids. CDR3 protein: CASSYGTVETQYF. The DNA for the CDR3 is TGTGCCAGCAGTTACGGGACAGTTGAGACCCAGTACTTC. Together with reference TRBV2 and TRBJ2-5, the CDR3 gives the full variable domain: EPEVTQTPSHQVTQMGQEVILRCVPISNHLYFYWYRQILGQKVEFLVSFYNNEISEKSEIFDDQFSVERPDGSNFTLKIRSTKLEDSAMYFCASSYGTVETQYFGPGTRLLVL.

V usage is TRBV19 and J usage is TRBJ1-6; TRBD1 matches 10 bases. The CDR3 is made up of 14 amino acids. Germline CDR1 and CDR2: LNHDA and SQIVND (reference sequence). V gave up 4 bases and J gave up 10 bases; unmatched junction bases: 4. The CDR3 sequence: CASSNRDRGSPLHF. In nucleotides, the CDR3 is TGTGCCAGTAGTAACCGGGACAGGGGCTCACCCCTCCACTTT.

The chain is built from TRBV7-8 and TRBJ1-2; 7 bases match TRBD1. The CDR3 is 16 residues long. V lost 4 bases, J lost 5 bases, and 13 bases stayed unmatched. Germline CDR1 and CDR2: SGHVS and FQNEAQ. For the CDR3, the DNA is TGTGCCAGCAGCTCAGGGGGGAGGACAGAGGCTTATGGCTACACCTTC. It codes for CASSSGGRTEAYGYTF.

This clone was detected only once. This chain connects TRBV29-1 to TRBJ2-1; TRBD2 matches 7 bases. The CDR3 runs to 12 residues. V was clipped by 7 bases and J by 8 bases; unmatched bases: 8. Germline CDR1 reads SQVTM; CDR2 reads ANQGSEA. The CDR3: CSALLGGDEQFF. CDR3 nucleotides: TGCAGCGCCCTTTTGGGGGGGGATGAGCAGTTCTTC.

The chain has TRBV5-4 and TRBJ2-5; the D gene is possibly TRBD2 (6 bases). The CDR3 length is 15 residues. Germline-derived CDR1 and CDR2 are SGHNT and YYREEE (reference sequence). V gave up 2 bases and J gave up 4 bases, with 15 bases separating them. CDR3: CASSFGSGESETQYF. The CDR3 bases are TGTGCCAGCAGCTTCGGCTCGGGGGAATCAGAGACCCAGTACTTC.

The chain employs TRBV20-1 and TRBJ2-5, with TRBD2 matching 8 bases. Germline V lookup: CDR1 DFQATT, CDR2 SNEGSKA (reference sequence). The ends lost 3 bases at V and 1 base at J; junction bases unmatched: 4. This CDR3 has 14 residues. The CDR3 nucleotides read TGCAGTGCTAGTGTACTAGCGGCCCAAGAGACCCAGTACTTC. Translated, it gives CSASVLAAQETQYF.

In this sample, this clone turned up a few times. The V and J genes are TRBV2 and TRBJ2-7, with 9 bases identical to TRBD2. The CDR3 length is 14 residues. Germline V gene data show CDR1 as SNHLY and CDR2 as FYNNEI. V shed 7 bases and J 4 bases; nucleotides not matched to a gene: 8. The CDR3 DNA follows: TGTGCCAGCACAACCGGGACTAGCTCGTACGAGCAGTACTTC. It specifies CASTTGTSSYEQYF.

The CDR3 loop reads CATSPGLAAKETQYF. CDR3 DNA: TGTGCCACCAGCCCCGGACTAGCGGCAAAAGAGACCCAGTACTTC. V is TRBV15 and J is TRBJ2-5; 10 bases are a match to TRBD2. There are 15 residues in the CDR3. Trimming took 5 bases from V and 3 from J; bases not matched to a gene: 6. Germline assignment: CDR1 LNHNV and CDR2 YYDKDF (reference sequence).

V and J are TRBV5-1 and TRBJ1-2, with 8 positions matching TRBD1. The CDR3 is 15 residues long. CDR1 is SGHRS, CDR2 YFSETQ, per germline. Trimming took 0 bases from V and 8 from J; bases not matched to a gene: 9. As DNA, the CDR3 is TGCGCCAGCAGCTTGGATATTGACAGGGGCTGGGGCTACACCTTC. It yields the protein CASSLDIDRGWGYTF.